The 3 T cell receptor beta chains below were found in one sample sequenced in a study of OX40 agonist ivuxolimab in advanced cancers. Method: immunoSEQ multiplex PCR; TCRdb's copy keeps in-frame clones and lacks some. This sample yields tens of thousands of clones, of which around 81% are seen a single time; 1% belongs to the top ten. The sequences come from CD4+ or CD8+ T cells sorted from blood, collected in a trial of the OX40 agonist ivuxolimab. The receptor source for this set is an adult with an advanced solid tumor such as melanoma, head and neck, liver or kidney cancer.

This clone has at least ten counts. V usage is TRBV7-9 and J usage is TRBJ2-1, with D maybe TRBD2 (7 bases). In germline, CDR1 is SEHNR, CDR2 FQNEAQ (reference sequence). The CDR3 totals 17 residues. Trimming removed 1 base from V and 0 bases from J, with 13 bases in between. DNA for the CDR3: TGTGCCAGCAGCTTAGGCGGCGGGGGCCTCTCCTACAATGAGCAGTTCTTC. Residues: CASSLGGGGLSYNEQFF.

The J gene is TRBJ1-3, the V gene TRBV4-3, with 7 bases lining up with TRBD1. This CDR3 is 15 amino acids long. V shed 3 bases, J shed 8 bases, and the junction held 10 bases outside the gene matches. The germline gives CDR1 LGHNA, CDR2 YSLEER. The DNA for the CDR3 is TGCGCCAGCAGCCATACAGGGGCCCCAGGGGACACCATATATTTT. Translated: CASSHTGAPGDTIYF.

The chain uses TRBV29-1 and TRBJ2-3; no reliable D call. This CDR3 is built from 13 residues. Germline assignment: CDR1 SQVTM and CDR2 ANQGSEA. Trimming pared 4 bases from V and 2 bases from J, leaving 10 bases between. CDR3 amino acids: CSVVAPFTDTQYF. CDR3 sequence (DNA): TGCAGCGTTGTAGCCCCCTTCACAGATACGCAGTATTTT.